A selection of T cell receptor beta chains follows, all from one sample in a study of T cell responses to AZD1222 COVID-19 vaccine. The assay was immunoSEQ multiplex PCR, and TCRdb's table has in-frame clones only and misses some. Of roughly 270,000 clones listed, 90% to 95% are singletons. The specimen comprised peripheral blood, sampled 28 days after the second AZD1222 dose. Receptor source: an adult who received the AZD1222 COVID-19 vaccine. CDR3s include the opening cysteine and the closing phenylalanine or tryptophan. A D gene is named only where the DNA matches it firmly. Expanded clones get a size class; other rows say once, few or many, or leave the size out.

TRBV2,NA,NA,TRBJ1-1,TGTGCCAGCAGCTCACAGGGACTGATGAACACTGAAGCTTTCTTT,CASSSQGLMNTEAFF
TRBV4-2,NA,NA,TRBJ1-2,TGTGCCAGCAGCCAAGTGGGTTTACAGGACTATGGCTACACCTTC,CASSQVGLQDYGYTF
TRBV5-4,TRBD2,NA,TRBJ2-1,TGTGCCAGCAGCGCCCGACCCCCTATAGCGGGCAATGAGCAGTTCTTC,CASSARPPIAGNEQFF
TRBV5-5,TRBD1,NA,TRBJ1-1,TGTGCCAGCAGCACAAGGGACAGGGGTGGTGGGACTGAAGCTTTCTTT,CASSTRDRGGGTEAFF
TRBV29-1,TRBD2,NA,TRBJ2-3,TGCAGCGTTGGGTCGGACGGGGGGGCGACAGATACGCAGTATTTT,CSVGSDGGATDTQYF
TRBV4-2,TRBD2,NA,TRBJ2-3,TGTGCCAGCAGCGCCCTAGCGGGAGGCGTCGTCGCAGATACGCAGTATTTT,CASSALAGGVVADTQYF
TRBV6-1,NA,few,TRBJ1-1,TGTGCCAGCAGTGAGCTACTGAACACTGAAGCTTTCTTT,CASSELLNTEAFF
TRBV24-1,NA,NA,TRBJ1-5,TGTGCCACCAGTGACTCACAGAGTAATCAGCCCCAGCATTTT,CATSDSQSNQPQHF
TRBV11-2,NA,NA,TRBJ2-5,TGTGCCAGCAGCTCGTGGACTGAAGAGACCCAGTACTTC,CASSSWTEETQYF
TRBV10-3,NA,NA,TRBJ1-2,TGTGCCATCAGTGAGTCTGCAGCCAACTATGGCTACACCTTC,CAISESAANYGYTF
TRBV21-1,NA,NA,TRBJ1-5,TGTGCCAGCAGCAAAGGGCGGGGGACAGGGAGCAATCAGCCCCAGCATTTT,CASSKGRGTGSNQPQHF
TRBV10-3,NA,NA,TRBJ2-4,TGTGCCACTCGGTTACAGACAGAATCGAAAATTCAGTACTTC,CATRLQTESKIQYF
TRBV9,TRBD2,NA,TRBJ2-1,TGTGCCAGCAGCCTCGGCGTGGGGACTAGCGGGGGAAGCTCCTACAATGAGCAGTTCTTC,CASSLGVGTSGGSSYNEQFF
TRBV6-1,NA,few,TRBJ1-2,TGTGCCAGCAGTGAAAATCAGGGGAGATACTATGGCTACACCTTC,CASSENQGRYYGYTF
TRBV7-3,NA,NA,TRBJ2-1,TGTGCCAGCAGCTTTGGCGGCAGGTCCTACAATGAGCAGTTCTTC,CASSFGGRSYNEQFF
TRBV28,TRBD1,once,TRBJ2-7,TGTGCCAGCAGGACAGGGGGCAGCTCCTACGAGCAGTACTTC,CASRTGGSSYEQYF
TRBV6-5,NA,NA,TRBJ2-7,TGTGCCAGCAGGGCGCTCTATGGGGGCTCCGAGCAGTACTTC,CASRALYGGSEQYF
TRBV7-2,TRBD2,NA,TRBJ2-2,TGTGCCAGCAGTCCCGGGACTAGCGGGAGGGCCCCGAACACCGGGGAGCTGTTTTTT,CASSPGTSGRAPNTGELFF
TRBV27,TRBD1,NA,TRBJ2-5,TGTGCCAGCAGGGGGACAGTTTCAGTGGCCCAGTACTTC,CASRGTVSVAQYF
TRBV14,NA,NA,TRBJ2-3,TGTGCCAGCAGCCAATTCGGGCGTACAGATACGCAGTATTTT,CASSQFGRTDTQYF
TRBV7-2,TRBD2,NA,TRBJ2-7,TGTGCCAGCAGCTTAGGCGGGAGCGTACCCGAGCAGTACTTC,CASSLGGSVPEQYF
TRBV20-1,NA,once,TRBJ2-5,TGCAGTGCTAGAATTAGGGAGACCCAGTACTTC,CSARIRETQYF
TRBV2,NA,NA,TRBJ2-7,TGTGCCAGCAAAGACAGCTTTACGGGGGAGCAGTACTTC,CASKDSFTGEQYF
TRBV5-5,NA,NA,TRBJ1-2,TGTGCCAGCAGATTGGACGTGGGGCCGGGAGGCTACACCTTC,CASRLDVGPGGYTF
TRBV27,TRBD1,NA,TRBJ1-5,TGTTCTGGGGCACGGACAGGGGATCAGCCCCAGCATTTT,CSGARTGDQPQHF
TRBV20-1,TRBD2,once,TRBJ2-2,TGCAGTGCTAGTCGGGAGGGCCGCGGGGAGCTGTTTTTT,CSASREGRGELFF
TRBV11-2,TRBD2,NA,TRBJ2-3,TGTGCCAGCAGCGCCTTCGGGGGGTTGGATACGCAGTATTTT,CASSAFGGLDTQYF
TRBV24-1,TRBD1,NA,TRBJ2-2,TGTGCCACCAGTGACCCCCCCGGGACAGGGAAAACCGGGGAGCTGTTTTTT,CATSDPPGTGKTGELFF
TRBV10-3,TRBD2,NA,TRBJ2-7,TGTGCCATCAGAGGGACTAGCGGGTCCTTCTACGAGCAGTACTTC,CAIRGTSGSFYEQYF